The 20 T cell receptor beta chains given below trace back to one sample, sequenced in a study of blood T cell repertoires in COVID-19. This table comes from immunoSEQ multiplex PCR, and its TCRdb copy is limited to in-frame clones, with some not included. The sample lists 200,000 to 300,000 clones, 75% to 90% occurring once. The sample was peripheral blood. The receptor set was obtained from a woman aged 60-70 years with active or convalescent COVID-19.

The gene calls are TRBV18 and TRBJ1-1; a weak D match, TRBD1 (6 bases). The ends were cut back, 4 bases at V and 1 base at J, with 10 bases in the middle. Germline CDR1 is KGHSH and CDR2 is LQKENI. The CDR3 loop spans 14 amino acids. The CDR3 spells CASSRGQPNTEAFF. CDR3 DNA sequence: TGTGCCAGCTCACGGGGACAACCGAACACTGAAGCTTTCTTT.

The rearrangement uses TRBV7-9 and TRBJ2-6, with D tentatively TRBD1 (6 bases). This CDR3 has 18 residues. V was shortened by 5 bases and J by 0 bases, with 17 bases between the two germline ends. Looked up from germline, CDR1 is SEHNR and CDR2 is FQNEAQ (reference sequence). CDR3: CASSPKRGFGSGANVLTF. The DNA of the CDR3 is TGTGCCAGCAGCCCAAAGAGGGGGTTTGGCTCTGGGGCCAACGTCCTGACTTTC.

The chain has TRBV6-6 and TRBJ1-3, with TRBD1 identical over 9 bases. The CDR3 covers 14 residues. After removal of 6 bases from V and 4 bases from J, the junction contained 4 bases not matched to a gene. Germline assignment: CDR1 MNHNY and CDR2 SVGAGI (reference sequence). In DNA, the CDR3 is TGTGCCAGCAGGGGGACAGGGTCAGGAAACACCATATATTTT. It specifies CASRGTGSGNTIYF.

J is TRBJ1-6 and V is TRBV2, with 8 bases lining up with TRBD1. V shed 6 bases, J shed 2 bases, and the junction held 6 bases outside the gene matches. The CDR3 covers 16 residues. Germline loops: CDR1 SNHLY, CDR2 FYNNEI. This CDR3 is CASSAQQGAYNSPLHF. The DNA for the CDR3 is TGTGCCAGCAGCGCACAACAGGGGGCCTATAATTCACCCCTCCACTTT.

The chain has TRBV11-2 and TRBJ2-1, with TRBD2 identical over 8 bases. Germline V gene data show CDR1 as SGHAT and CDR2 as FQNNGV. The CDR3 has 14 residues. V shed 5 bases and J 3 bases; nucleotides not matched to a gene: 3. CDR3 DNA sequence: TGTGCCAGCAGCAAGGGACTAGTCTACAATGAGCAGTTCTTC. It yields the protein CASSKGLVYNEQFF.

This chain joins TRBV12-5 and TRBJ1-5, with TRBD1 matching 7 bases. Germline V lookup: CDR1 LGHNT, CDR2 FRNRAP. With 5 bases clipped from V and 2 bases from J, the junction kept 12 bases outside the gene matches. This CDR3 has 17 amino acids. DNA for the CDR3: TGTGCTAGTGGTGCAAACCACAGGGGTTCGGGCAATCAGCCCCAGCATTTT. Its protein product is CASGANHRGSGNQPQHF.

This clone has a single count. The chain uses TRBV19 and TRBJ2-1; 13 bases align to TRBD2. The CDR3 is 19 residues long. The V gene's germline CDR1 is LNHDA and CDR2 SQIVND (reference sequence). The J segment lost 7 bases and the V segment lost 2 bases, leaving 14 bases of the junction unmatched. Here the CDR3 reads CASSIPLGLAGATGNEQFF. The CDR3 DNA follows: TGTGCCAGTAGTATACCTCTAGGACTAGCGGGGGCTACGGGTAATGAGCAGTTCTTC.

This chain joins TRBV4-1 and TRBJ1-2; 8 nucleotides align to TRBD1. J lost 6 bases, V lost 4 bases, and 10 bases had no gene match. This CDR3 region has 15 residues. The germline V gene has CDR1 MGHRA and CDR2 YSYEKL. CDR3 amino acids: CASSRGQGPGDGYTF. The CDR3 bases are TGCGCCAGCAGCCGAGGACAGGGCCCGGGGGATGGCTACACCTTC.

This clone was seen a single time. The V gene is TRBV19, the J gene TRBJ1-2; TRBD1 aligns across 8 bases. CDR1 is LNHDA and CDR2 is SQIVND in the germline V gene (reference sequence). The CDR3 runs to 14 residues. J lost 4 bases, V lost 5 bases, and 6 bases had no gene match. CDR3 amino acids: CASSPLDRGYGYTF. In DNA, the CDR3 is TGTGCCAGTAGTCCCCTCGACAGGGGCTATGGCTACACCTTC. Full variable domain (remainder filled in from reference TRBV19 and TRBJ1-2): DGGITQSPKYLFRKEGQNVTLSCEQNLNHDAMYWYRQDPGQGLRLIYYSQIVNDFQKGDIAEGYSVSREKKESFPLTVTSAQKNPTAFYLCASSPLDRGYGYTFGSGTRLTVV.

The V and J genes are TRBV7-9 and TRBJ1-2, with D unresolved. V gave up 5 bases and J gave up 1 base, with 8 bases separating them. Per the germline V gene, CDR1 is SEHNR and CDR2 is FQNEAQ (reference sequence). The CDR3 has 13 residues. The CDR3 nucleotides are TGTGCCAGCAGCCCTGAGGTTAACTATGGCTACACCTTC. As protein: CASSPEVNYGYTF.

CDR3 loop: CASSEGQVYTGNTIYF. The CDR3 DNA sequence: TGTGCCAGCAGTGAGGGGCAGGTATACACTGGAAACACCATATATTTT. The V gene is TRBV2, the J gene TRBJ1-3, with a possible D match to TRBD1 (5 bases). The CDR3 is 16 residues long. Trimming pared 3 bases from V and 2 bases from J, leaving 14 bases between. Germline CDR1 and CDR2: SNHLY and FYNNEI.

This clone was recorded only once. CDR3 amino acids: CASRGDRGTEAFF. Here the CDR3 DNA reads TGTGCCAGCAGGGGAGACAGGGGCACTGAAGCTTTCTTT. The V gene is TRBV6-5, the J gene TRBJ1-1, with TRBD1 matching 8 bases. The germline CDR1 and CDR2 sequences are MNHEY and SVGAGI. The V segment lost 6 bases and the J segment 4 bases; nucleotides outside the gene matches: 4. There are 13 residues in the CDR3.

The genes are TRBV28 and TRBJ1-5; D might be TRBD1 (5 bases). Germline CDR1 MDHEN, CDR2 SYDVKM. The CDR3 covers 15 residues. Trimming shortened V by 3 bases and J by 0 bases, and 9 bases separated the two germline ends. CDR3 residues: CASSFWGDSNQPQHF. CDR3 DNA sequence: TGTGCCAGCAGTTTCTGGGGGGATAGCAATCAGCCCCAGCATTTT. Filled out from reference TRBV28 and TRBJ1-5, the complete variable domain reads DVKVTQSSRYLVKRTGEKVFLECVQDMDHENMFWYRQDPGLGLRLIYFSYDVKMKEKGDIPEGYSVSREKKERFSLILESASTNQTSMYLCASSFWGDSNQPQHFGDGTRLSIL.

This rearrangement joins TRBV6-6 to TRBJ2-3; 7 bases match TRBD1. The germline V gene has CDR1 MNHNY and CDR2 SVGAGI (reference sequence). The CDR3 extends over 15 amino acids. The V and J ends lost 2 bases and 2 bases, in that order; junction bases with no gene match: 4. CDR3 residues: CASSYTGTATDTQYF. The CDR3, as DNA: TGTGCCAGCAGTTACACCGGGACAGCCACAGATACGCAGTATTTT.

This rearrangement joins TRBV2 to TRBJ1-1; D possibly corresponds to TRBD1 (5 bases). Per germline, CDR1 SNHLY and CDR2 FYNNEI. The CDR3 spans 15 residues. V lost 6 bases and J lost 5, with 19 bases in between. This CDR3 is CASRPPGPRGTEAFF. The CDR3 DNA sequence: TGTGCCAGCAGGCCCCCGGGACCCCGGGGGACTGAAGCTTTCTTT.

The V and J genes are TRBV21-1 and TRBJ2-1; the D call of TRBD1 is as the table states it, not checked on the DNA. TRBV21-1 corresponds to a pseudogene. This CDR3 has 16 amino acids. In nucleotides, the CDR3 is TGTGCCAGCAGCAAAGAGGGGACAGGGAGCTACAATGAGCAGTTCTTC. Translating it yields CASSKEGTGSYNEQFF.

The chain is built from TRBV7-3 and TRBJ2-5; D call uncertain. The V and J ends lost 5 bases and 5 bases respectively, with 12 bases between them. Germline CDR1 SGHTA, CDR2 FQGTGA. The CDR3 is 13 amino acids. The CDR3 bases are TGTGCCAGCAGCACCGTCCCCGAGGAGACCCAGTACTTC. The encoded protein is CASSTVPEETQYF.

The chain uses TRBV9 and TRBJ1-4; a weak D match, TRBD1 (6 bases). The CDR3 runs to 16 residues. Per the germline V gene, CDR1 is SGDLS and CDR2 is YYNGEE. Between the trimmed V and J ends, which lost 2 bases and 0 bases, there was a span of 11 bases. The CDR3 DNA reads as TGTGCCAGCAGCGTGTCAGGGGCCACAACTAATGAAAAACTGTTTTTT. This encodes CASSVSGATTNEKLFF.

The chain uses TRBV4-1 and TRBJ1-5; 10 bases are shared with TRBD1. This CDR3 comprises 18 residues. Germline CDR1 and CDR2: MGHRA and YSYEKL. J lost 7 bases, V lost 2 bases, and 14 bases had no gene match. In DNA, the CDR3 is TGCGCCAGCAGCCAACAAGGACAGGGGGAGAGTCAGCTGCAGCCCCAGCATTTT. Its translation is CASSQQGQGESQLQPQHF.

This clone was detected only a few times. The V and J genes are TRBV18 and TRBJ1-2; D gene uncertain. The CDR3 spans 18 residues. Germline CDR1 and CDR2: KGHSH and LQKENI. Trimming took off 4 bases at V and 3 bases at J, with 24 bases between the two ends. This chain's CDR3 is CASSRATTTTTNDYGYTF. The CDR3 DNA reads TGTGCCAGCTCACGCGCCACGACTACTACGACTAATGACTATGGCTACACCTTC.